The rows below give T cell receptor beta chains drawn from one sample of a study of control samples from healthy donors and cancer patients. Using immunoSEQ multiplex PCR, the repertoire was profiled, and TCRdb retains in-frame clones only, with some absent. The table shows 90,000 to 100,000 clones, with approximately 90% occurring only once. The sample comprised blood. The receptors were gathered from a woman aged 70-85 years in good health. Each CDR3 is given with its conserved first and last residue. Fields, in order: V gene, D gene, J gene, clone size, CDR3 DNA, CDR3 protein. A D gene is named only where the DNA matches it firmly. Some rows mark clone size as missing; the rest say once, few, many or name a class of expanded clone.

>TRBV6-2/TRBV6-3|NA|TRBJ1-1|NA
TGTGCCAGCAGTTATCAAAGGGGAGGTTTTGTCGGGACTGAAGCTTTCTTT
CASSYQRGGFVGTEAFF
>TRBV24-1|TRBD1|TRBJ1-2|once
TGTGCCACCAGTCGAGACAGGGAGTATGGCTACACCTTC
CATSRDREYGYTF
>TRBV6-2/TRBV6-3|NA|TRBJ2-7|NA
TGTGCCAGCAGTTACGCCGGCATCCACGAGCAGTACTTC
CASSYAGIHEQYF
>TRBV7-2|TRBD2|TRBJ2-7|NA
TGTGCCAGCAGCTCCAGCGGGAGCAGGCTGGGCGAGCAGTACTTC
CASSSSGSRLGEQYF
>TRBV19|TRBD1|TRBJ1-2|once
TGTGCCAGTAGCCGGGACAGTTTAAACTATGGCTACACCTTC
CASSRDSLNYGYTF
>TRBV7-2|NA|TRBJ2-7|NA
TGTGCCAGCAGTCCGGGACCGACTACTTACGAGCAGTACTTC
CASSPGPTTYEQYF
>TRBV3-1/TRBV3-2|NA|TRBJ2-2|NA
TGTGCCAGCAAGGGACTCGCGAACACCGGGGAGCTGTTTTTT
CASKGLANTGELFF
>TRBV19|TRBD1|TRBJ1-5|NA
TGTGCCAGTACCCTGACAGGGAATTTTCAGCCCCAGCATTTT
CASTLTGNFQPQHF
>TRBV5-1|NA|TRBJ1-2|NA
TGCGCCAGCAGCCTGGAAGGTAACTATGGCTACACCTTC
CASSLEGNYGYTF
>TRBV3-1/TRBV3-2|NA|TRBJ1-1|NA
TGTGCCAGCAGCCAAGACCTAATAGGGGGGGCTGAAGCTTTCTTT
CASSQDLIGGAEAFF
>TRBV9|NA|TRBJ1-1|NA
TGTGCCAGCAGCTCAAAGACGGATTGGACTGAAGCTTTCTTT
CASSSKTDWTEAFF
>TRBV5-1|TRBD2|TRBJ2-3|NA
TGCGCCAGCAGCCCGGCGGGGGGACCCTCCACAGATACGCAGTATTTT
CASSPAGGPSTDTQYF
>TRBV30|TRBD1|TRBJ1-1|NA
TGTGCCTGGAGTCGTACAGGGGTAGTTGAAGCTTTCTTT
CAWSRTGVVEAFF
>TRBV28|NA|TRBJ1-3|NA
TGTGCCAGCAGTTTTGGAAACACCATATATTTT
CASSFGNTIYF
>TRBV20-1|NA|TRBJ1-6|NA
TGCAGTGCTAGAGGCAACACACCCCTCCACTTT
CSARGNTPLHF
>TRBV5-4|NA|TRBJ1-3|NA
TGTGCCAGCAGCTTTTCCCCGTCCGTCTCTAACTCTGGAAACACCATATATTTT
CASSFSPSVSNSGNTIYF
>TRBV27|NA|TRBJ1-6|NA
TGTGCCAGCAGTTTGGGTACTCATGATAATTCACCCCTCCACTTT
CASSLGTHDNSPLHF
>TRBV19|NA|TRBJ1-5|once
TGTGCCAGTAGTAACCGCGACGGATACAATCAGCCCCAGCATTTT
CASSNRDGYNQPQHF
>TRBV3-1/TRBV3-2|TRBD1|TRBJ1-2|once
TGTGCCAGCAGCCAAGTCCCAGGGGGCTCGGGGAATGGCTACACCTTC
CASSQVPGGSGNGYTF
>TRBV9|NA|TRBJ2-1|NA
TGTGCCAGCAGCGTAAGCGGGACAGGCTACAATGAGCAGTTCTTC
CASSVSGTGYNEQFF
>TRBV5-1|NA|TRBJ1-6|NA
TGCGCCAGCAGCTTGCAGGGCGACGCTAATTCACCCCTCCACTTT
CASSLQGDANSPLHF
>TRBV27|TRBD2|TRBJ2-7|once
TGTGCCGCCGGAGGGAGGGCCTACGGCGAGCAGTACTTC
CAAGGRAYGEQYF